The TCR beta chain described here comes from a study of T cells after yellow fever vaccination. General study findings and limits: Sorted repertoires could include abundant contaminating clonotypes from bulk cells. Compared with primary, the secondary response was weaker and peaked at day 5, not 15.

UMIs were added to TCR cDNA along with a universal primer site when it was made by 5'RACE template switching. MiXCR, run by TCRdb on the 5' RACE reads, gives a single entry per CDR3 protein. The sample has hundreds of thousands of distinct CDR3 sequences; over 8% are singletons. This clonotype was recorded a few times. Its antigen is unknown. The CDR3 is 15 amino acids. V shed 3 bases and J shed 0 bases, with 14 bases lying between them. Germline lookup yields CDR1 DFQATT and CDR2 SNEGSKA (reference sequence). The receptor's source is a young man who received the YFV17D yellow fever vaccine. The source was PBMCs, collected on the day of the first yellow fever vaccination. V and J are TRBV20-1 and TRBJ1-1; perhaps TRBD1 as D (6 bases). The CDR3 is CSASRTGIMNTEAFF. The CDR3 DNA follows: TGCAGTGCTAGTCGTACAGGGATCATGAACACTGAAGCTTTCTTT.